This record looks at one TCR beta chain sequence and its context. It lacks a known antigen. No base qualities exist here, and no much larger clone lies one base off it. Counted from cysteine to phenylalanine, this CDR3 has 17 amino acids. The read is trimmed to its CDR3 DNA, 51 bases read in frame from base 1. Ends trimmed: V by 7 bases, J by 5 bases; bases unmatched to a gene: 17. For CDR1 and CDR2, the germline V gene lists SGHRS and YFSETQ. The library was prepared using PCR. At the Johns Hopkins FTIC core, DNA from the cultured CD4+ T cells underwent TCR sequencing with the Oncomine TCR Beta short-read assay. The QIAamp micro DNA kit was used to extract genomic DNA from the cultured CD4+ T cells. Oncomine TCR Beta libraries made from cultured CD4+ T cells were pooled using unique dual indexes and sequenced on an Illumina iSeq 100. In the paper's pipeline: Non-productive sequences were removed, and CDR3s that did not start with C, did not end with F or W, or were shorter than 7 amino acids were discarded. The MANAFEST web application identified antigen-specific clonotypes by comparing peptide-stimulated wells against reference wells and other culture wells. To be called positive, a clone needed an FDR below 0.05, an odds ratio above 5, and a productive frequency above 0.1% in at least two of three replicate wells. Cross-reactive clonotypes were defined as significantly expanded in both SARS-CoV-2 spike wells and at least one common cold coronavirus spike condition. Using R version 3.6.1, CDR3 homology was evaluated through Levenshtein distances (stringdist) along with unrooted phylogenetic trees (ape). TCRdb reanalyzed the raw reads on its own, using fastp at Q25 for trimming and MiXCR for clone calling, and kept in-frame beta chains. Rows are combined by CDR3 protein, so each entry shows the most common genes and DNA. Clone size and V and J calls follow TCRdb, not the original study. This sample is represented by 8,500 to 10,000 distinct CDR3 sequences; 60% of them were singletons. The top ten clonotypes cover about 24% of the sample.

The sample belongs to a study of vaccination and CD4 T cells after COVID-19 (dated by TCRdb to between 2022 and 2023). General notes on the study: In the convalescent cohort there were six males and four females, among whom were two Hispanic individuals, seven Caucasians, two Asians and one multiracial person. Participants got two doses of the Pfizer-BioNTech BNT162b2 vaccine (n=8) or two doses of the Moderna mRNA-1273 vaccine (n=2). Post-COVID blood samples from convalescent patients were collected a median of about 100 days after diagnosis, with a range of roughly 30 to 170 days. Post-vaccine blood samples were obtained a median of approximately 74 days after the second vaccine dose, with a range of about 14 to 241 days. The cultures were stimulated with overlapping spike peptide pools from SARS-CoV-2 and from the common cold coronaviruses HCoV-NL63, HCoV-OC43 and HCoV-229E. Control cultures received a CEFX viral epitope pool as the positive control, an HIV-1 Nef peptide pool as the negative control, or no peptide. The spike-specific CD4+ TCR repertoire was compared before and after mRNA vaccination in 10 COVID-19 convalescent patients and a few infection-naive healthy vaccine recipients. At the TCR clonotype level, an earlier paper using these donors assessed memory CD4+ T cell crossreactivity between SARS-CoV-2 and common cold coronavirus spike proteins.

Sample treatment or condition, as interpreted from the label and publication: roughly 10-day PBMC culture with coronavirus spike peptide pools or control peptides (ViraFEST assay). CD4+ T cells from unexposed donors were collected before the COVID-19 pandemic (2011-2018). The study used the ViraFEST assay, which expanded antigen-specific T cells with peptide pools and then identified expanded clonotypes by TCR sequencing. PBMCs were cultured at roughly 1.8 million per well in IMDM supplemented with approximately 5.4% human AB serum and 9 to 10 IU/ml IL-2, with around 10 ug/ml peptide pools added. Half of the culture medium was replaced with fresh IL-2-containing medium on days 3 and 7. Once the cells had been in culture for less than 12 days, the EasySep CD4+ T cell isolation kit was used to isolate CD4+ T cells by negative selection. As cell number allowed, CD4+ T cells from unexposed donors were tested for reactivity to SARS-CoV-2 S and N and to four common cold coronavirus spike pools. PBMCs were separated from whole blood using Ficoll-Paque Plus gradient centrifugation and then either used fresh or cryopreserved at -140C. Culture conditions were generally each tested in triplicate wells. The leukapheresis product for the unexposed donors was obtained through commercial purchase.

Findings and caveats that apply to the study as a whole: The median count of SARS-CoV-2-reactive clonotypes went up from approximately 20 after infection to roughly 38 after vaccination, although the change was not significant. The number of convalescent patients in the study was relatively small, and the study did not examine early timepoints following natural infection. Nearly all vaccine-specific clones in convalescent patients (304 of 307) were mono-reactive for SARS-CoV-2 spike rather than cross-reactive with common cold coronaviruses. In convalescent patients, a median 86.3% of post-vaccine SARS-CoV-2-reactive clones were detected only after vaccination, and vaccine-specific priming was suggested by this finding.

The sequence is built from TRBV5-1 and TRBJ2-5, with 10 junctional bases fitting TRBD2. What was sequenced was CD4+ T cells from blood, cultured in vitro. This receptor was obtained from a human donor in good health. The DNA is TGCGCCAGCGGCCCACGGCCCGTAGCGGGAGGACTTGAGACCCAGTACTTC. Translated, it reads CASGPRPVAGGLETQYF.